The text below deals with one TCR beta chain. CDR3 length: 15 residues. V shed 0 bases, J shed 5 bases, and the junction held 5 bases outside the gene matches. CDR1 SNHLY and CDR2 FYNNEI come from the germline V gene. These data belong to a study of PD-L1 blockade in urothelial cancer. Time point indicated: peripheral blood 6 weeks after treatment start. Sequenced by immunoSEQ multiplex PCR; TCRdb stores in-frame clones only, minus some. This sample yields around 45,000 clones, of which under 90% are seen a single time; roughly 15% belongs to the top ten. The specimen comprised PBMCs, sampled around atezolizumab (anti-PD-L1) treatment. The V call is TRBV2, the J call TRBJ2-5; TRBD2 aligns across 8 bases. The source is a man aged 60 to 75 with urothelial cancer. The CDR3 loop is CASSEAAGGRETQYF. In nucleotides, the CDR3 is TGTGCCAGCAGTGAAGCGGCGGGGGGACGGGAGACCCAGTACTTC. Together with reference TRBV2 and TRBJ2-5, the CDR3 gives the full variable domain: EPEVTQTPSHQVTQMGQEVILRCVPISNHLYFYWYRQILGQKVEFLVSFYNNEISEKSEIFDDQFSVERPDGSNFTLKIRSTKLEDSAMYFCASSEAAGGRETQYFGPGTRLLVL.